The clone carrying this T cell receptor (beta chain) was seen many times. Its antigen remains unknown. The CDR3 length is 16 residues. J was trimmed by 4 bases and V by 5 bases; bases with no gene match: 10. TCRdb ran MiXCR on the 5' RACE reads and lists one entry per CDR3 protein. The sample contains 200,000 to 300,000 distinct CDR3 sequences, approximately 11% of which appear only once. The sample is drawn from a study of CD8 T cells in ankylosing spondylitis. Broader study findings: Those disease-linked clones were CD8+; they were also relatively rare in peripheral blood.

This clonotype originated in a male donor with ankylosing spondylitis or in good health (not recorded which). The chain recombines TRBV12-3 or TRBV12-4 with TRBJ2-3; 9 bases agree with TRBD2. The material sequenced was blood, either unsorted or a sorted T cell fraction (not recorded which). This chain's CDR3 is CASSAPGLAFPDTQYF. The CDR3 DNA follows: TGTGCCAGCAGTGCTCCGGGACTAGCCTTCCCAGATACGCAGTATTTT.